The next 28 T cell receptor beta chains were all read from a single sample in a study of molecular identifiers for immune sequencing clone quantification. A single record per CDR3 protein comes from TCRdb applying MiXCR to the PCR reads. The sample lists 50,000 or so distinct CDR3 sequences; around 27% were seen once. The source material was naive CD8+ T cells from blood, with Jurkat cell RNA spiked in. Specified subset: FACS-sorted CD8+CD4-CCR7+CD45RA+ naive T cells. Source of these receptors: a human donor in good health. Some libraries in this study had Jurkat cell RNA spiked in.

About this clonotype: The conserved final phenylalanine or tryptophan is absent from the CDR3, which likely points to a read error. This chain connects TRBV19 to TRBJ1-1; no clear D. V was trimmed by 6 bases and J by 3 bases, leaving 11 bases between them. The CDR3 has 13 amino acids. CDR1 LNHDA and CDR2 SQIVND come from the germline V gene (reference sequence). The CDR3 is CASRISGYTEAFL. CDR3 DNA sequence: TGTGCCAGTAGGATCTCAGGTTACACTGAAGCTTTCTTG.

This clonotype was picked up many times. DNA of the CDR3: TGTGCCAGCAGCTCCCCGACTAGCGAGAGCACAGATACGCAGTATTTT. This gives the protein CASSSPTSESTDTQYF. The chain carries TRBV7-3 and TRBJ2-3, with TRBD2 matching 8 bases. This CDR3 is built from 16 residues. CDR1 is SGHTA, CDR2 FQGTGA, per germline. Trimming cost V 4 bases and J 0 bases; bases outside gene matches: 6.

The sample holds many counts of this clonotype. CDR3 nucleotides: TGTGCCACCGGGACAGGGAACGAAAAACTGTTTTTT. Translation gives CATGTGNEKLFF. The rearrangement uses TRBV2 and TRBJ1-4; 9 bases map to TRBD1. This CDR3 has 12 residues. The germline CDR1 and CDR2 sequences are SNHLY and FYNNEI. Germline trimming cut 10 bases from V and 8 bases from J; bases unmatched to any gene: 5.

This clonotype was observed at least ten times. The chain links TRBV7-2 to TRBJ2-7, with 11 bases lining up with TRBD2. CDR3 length: 14 residues. J was trimmed by 6 bases and V by 5 bases; bases with no gene match: 6. Looked up from germline, CDR1 is SGHTA and CDR2 is FQGNSA. CDR3 bases: TGTGCCAGCAGCCCAGGGACTAGCGGCCTCGAGCAGTACTTC. This translates into CASSPGTSGLEQYF.

This clonotype has at least ten counts. The V and J genes are TRBV30 and TRBJ2-1; 7 nucleotides match TRBD2. Per germline, CDR1 GTSNPN and CDR2 SVGIG (reference sequence). The CDR3 length is 14 residues. The V segment lost 2 bases and the J segment 6 bases; nucleotides outside the gene matches: 7. The CDR3 DNA sequence: TGTGCCTGGAGTTGGGGCCTAGCGGTCAATGAGCAGTTCTTC. It yields the protein CAWSWGLAVNEQFF.

In its sample, this clonotype was seen a few times. The J gene is TRBJ2-7, the V gene TRBV4-2, with D perhaps TRBD2 (7 bases). The CDR3 runs to 16 residues. Germline loops: CDR1 LGHNA, CDR2 YNFKEQ. Trimming pared 0 bases from V and 2 bases from J, leaving 14 bases between. The CDR3 loop is CASSQESGGAAYEQYF. The CDR3 coding sequence is TGTGCCAGCAGCCAAGAGTCTGGGGGGGCAGCCTACGAGCAGTACTTC.

Points on this clonotype: This may be a read error, as it is one base from a much larger clone. This chain connects TRBV4-3 to TRBJ2-3, with TRBD1 matching over 10 bases. V shed 0 bases and J 5 bases; nucleotides not matched to a gene: 11. This CDR3 has 18 residues. Germline CDR1 is LGHNA and CDR2 is YSLEER. The CDR3 sequence is CASSQEAAGDRGKDTQYF. The CDR3 nucleotides read TGCGCCAGCAGCCAAGAGGCGGCAGGGGACAGGGGAAAAGATACGCAGTATTTT.

The table lists this clonotype with many counts. J is TRBJ2-5 and V is TRBV7-8; D possibly corresponds to TRBD1 (6 bases). Trimming left V 3 bases short and J 1 base short, with 9 bases between. The CDR3 totals 14 residues. CDR1 and CDR2 from the germline V gene are SGHVS and FQNEAQ. CDR3 residues: CASSLLQGQETQYF. The CDR3 DNA follows: TGTGCCAGCAGCTTGTTACAGGGCCAAGAGACCCAGTACTTC.

Only one count was recorded for this clonotype. With a much larger clone just one base away, this may be a read error. This sequence joins TRBV29-1 and TRBJ1-1; D ambiguous. Germline V gene lookup returns CDR1 SQVTM and CDR2 ANQGSEA. The CDR3 length is 11 residues. The CDR3 sequence: CSVRLGTEASF. For the CDR3, the DNA is TGCAGCGTACGACTCGGCACTGAAGCTTCCTTT.

This clonotype was observed a handful of times. This sequence may be a read error, since a much larger clone differs from it by one base. J is TRBJ1-1 and V is TRBV7-9; possibly TRBD1 for D (5 bases). Germline CDR1 and CDR2: SEHNR and FQNEAQ (reference sequence). The CDR3 consists of 13 residues. V lost 5 bases, J lost 3 bases, and 10 bases lay in between. Here the CDR3 reads CASSAQDDTEAFF. CDR3 in DNA: TGTGCCAGCAGCGCACAGGACGACACTGAAGCTTTCTTT.

This clonotype came up once. Possible read error: a much larger clone is one base away. The CDR3 DNA reads TGTGCCAGCAGTGAAGGGGGGCAGAATCATGGCTACACCTTC. Protein: CASSEGGQNHGYTF. V is TRBV2 and J is TRBJ1-2; D may be TRBD1 (6 bases). The CDR3 is made up of 14 amino acids. Germline V gives CDR1 SNHLY, CDR2 FYNNEI. Deletions cut 1 base from V and 6 bases from J, with 12 bases between.

As for this clonotype: This could be a read error, since a much larger clone is one nucleotide away. The CDR3 DNA reads TGTGCCGGCACCAATGAGCGGGAGGAGACCCAGTACTTC. This sequence encodes CAGTNEREETQYF. This chain links TRBV12-3 or TRBV12-4 with TRBJ2-5; 8 positions agree with TRBD2. The CDR3 is 13 residues long. V shed 11 bases and J 5 bases; nucleotides not matched to a gene: 10.

V gene TRBV12-3 or TRBV12-4 combines with J gene TRBJ2-5; 12 bases are a match to TRBD2. This CDR3 is built from 15 residues. Germline trimming cut 4 bases from V and 2 bases from J; bases unmatched to any gene: 2. CDR3 DNA: TGTGCCAGCAGTTCTAGCGGGGGGGAGCAAGAGACCCAGTACTTC. This translates into CASSSSGGEQETQYF.

This clonotype was seen repeatedly, ten times or more. This chain connects TRBV20-1 to TRBJ2-3; 7 bases agree with TRBD1. This CDR3 has 14 amino acids. The germline V gene has CDR1 DFQATT and CDR2 SNEGSKA (reference sequence). Trimming removed 5 bases from V and 3 bases from J; junction bases left unmatched: 8. In DNA, the CDR3 is TGCAGTGCTCACGACAGGGAAAGTACAGATACGCAGTATTTT. Translated, it gives CSAHDRESTDTQYF.

Concerning this clonotype itself: Just one base apart from a much larger clone, this may be a read error. The chain joins TRBV20-1 to TRBJ2-5; D gene ambiguous. Germline CDR1 is DFQATT and CDR2 is SNEGSKA (reference sequence). The CDR3 sequence is 14 residues long. Trimming removed 1 base at V and 1 base at J, with 10 bases between. CDR3 amino acids: CSARASGRQETQYF. The CDR3 region has the DNA TGCAGTGCTAGAGCTTCAGGCCGCCAAGAGACCCAGTACTTC.

At least ten counts were recorded for this clonotype. This chain links TRBV19 with TRBJ1-5; 9 bases agree with TRBD1. The V gene end was trimmed by 5 bases and the J gene end by 5 bases; junction bases not matched to a gene: 7. This CDR3 is 15 amino acids long. Germline CDR1 is LNHDA and CDR2 is SQIVND (reference sequence). This chain's CDR3 is CASSLGTGLHQPQHF. CDR3 in DNA: TGTGCCAGTAGTCTAGGGACAGGGTTGCATCAGCCCCAGCATTTT.

This clonotype was counted many times. The chain uses TRBV7-9 and TRBJ1-4; 7 bases agree with TRBD1. The CDR3 consists of 16 residues. V lost 1 base to trimming and J lost 4 bases; unmatched junction nucleotides: 6. CDR1 and CDR2 (germline): SEHNR, FQNEAQ (reference sequence). The CDR3 nucleotides are TGTGCCAGCAGCTTAGTTTCCGGACAGGTTAATGAAAAACTGTTTTTT. Translated: CASSLVSGQVNEKLFF.

This clonotype was observed a handful of times. A much larger clone sits a single nucleotide away, making a read error possible. The rearrangement uses TRBV12-3 or TRBV12-4 and TRBJ1-4; D unresolved. This CDR3 region has 15 residues. The CDR3 DNA is TGTGCCAGCAGTGGTTTCGGGGATCCTAATGAAAAACTGGTTTTT. Amino acids: CASSGFGDPNEKLVF.

This clonotype was observed many times. The V call is TRBV30, the J call TRBJ2-7; maybe TRBD2 (5 bases). Germline values: CDR1 GTSNPN, CDR2 SVGIG (reference sequence). V lost 4 bases and J lost 5, with 12 bases in between. CDR3 length: 12 amino acids. The CDR3 here is CAWTPAGNEQYF. Written as DNA, the CDR3 is TGTGCCTGGACTCCGGCGGGTAACGAGCAGTACTTC.

A word on this clonotype: An end of the junction does not agree with germline; a read error may underlie this. This chain connects TRBV6-2 or TRBV6-3 to TRBJ2-4; D is undetermined. The CDR3 is made up of 11 amino acids. Looked up from germline, CDR1 is MNHEY and CDR2 is SVGEGT. The CDR3 nucleotides are TGTGCCAGCAGTATGAAAAACGTTCAGTACTTC. Translation gives CASSMKNVQYF.

Many counts were recorded for this clonotype. The chain links TRBV4-2 to TRBJ1-5, with unresolved D. V was trimmed by 1 base and J by 6 bases, leaving 16 bases between them. In germline, CDR1 is LGHNA, CDR2 YNFKEQ. The CDR3 extends over 16 amino acids. The CDR3 nucleotides read TGTGCCAGCAGCCAAGCCATGACTGAACGGGGTCAGCCCCAGCATTTT. This gives the protein CASSQAMTERGQPQHF.

The sample holds many counts of this clonotype. The CDR3 DNA reads TGCGCCAGCAGCCAAGATCAAGTGTCTGAGCAGTTCTTC. It yields the protein CASSQDQVSEQFF. The J gene is TRBJ2-1, the V gene TRBV4-3; no definite D call. V shed 0 bases and J shed 9 bases, with 9 bases lying between them. The CDR3 is 13 residues long. Per the germline V gene, CDR1 is LGHNA and CDR2 is YSLEER.

This chain joins TRBV27 and TRBJ1-2, with 7 positions matching TRBD1. The CDR3 length is 13 residues. The ends lost 7 bases at V and 8 bases at J; junction bases unmatched: 10. Germline CDR1 MNHEY, CDR2 SMNVEV (reference sequence). The CDR3 coding sequence is TGTGCCAGCACACCAGGGGGGAGTCGGGGCTACACCTTC. This sequence encodes CASTPGGSRGYTF.

Concerning this clonotype: Being one base from a much bigger clone, this may be a read error. The V call is TRBV7-9, the J call TRBJ2-2, with D possibly being TRBD2 (6 bases). This CDR3 is 11 amino acids long. Germline CDR1 and CDR2: SEHNR and FQNEAQ (reference sequence). CDR3 residues: CASANTGGLFF. The CDR3 DNA reads TGTGCCAGCGCGAACACCGGGGGGCTGTTTTTT.

This clonotype was counted many times. V and J are TRBV27 and TRBJ2-7; D ambiguous. Trimming cost V 6 bases and J 3 bases, with 12 bases left between them. Germline lookup yields CDR1 MNHEY and CDR2 SMNVEV (reference sequence). The CDR3 covers 13 residues. The CDR3 nucleotides read TGTGCCAGCAGCCCTGGGGTCTTCTACGAGCAGTACTTC. Translating it yields CASSPGVFYEQYF.

Only a few counts were recorded for this clonotype. One base away lies a much larger clone, so this may be a sequencing read error. The chain recombines TRBV20-1 with TRBJ1-5, with 7 bases fitting TRBD1. The germline CDR1 and CDR2 sequences are DFQATT and SNEGSKA (reference sequence). The CDR3 is 16 residues long. The CDR3 DNA reads TGCAGTGCTTTACCTCTACAGGGGACTAGCAATCAGCCCCAGCGTTTT. Its protein is CSALPLQGTSNQPQRF.

Regarding this clonotype: The conserved closing phenylalanine or tryptophan is absent in this CDR3, likely reflecting a read error. The chain uses TRBV12-3 or TRBV12-4 and TRBJ1-5, with TRBD1 as a possible D gene (5 bases). V was shortened by 4 bases and J by 0 bases, with 7 bases between the two germline ends. The CDR3 covers 14 residues. The CDR3, as DNA: TGTGCCAGCAGTTCGGACAATAGCAATCAGCCCCAGCATCTT. It yields the protein CASSSDNSNQPQHL.

This clonotype was seen many times. V is TRBV7-6 and J is TRBJ2-5; the match to TRBD2 covers 13 bases. Germline V lookup: CDR1 SGHVS, CDR2 FNYEAQ. This CDR3 spans 18 amino acids. The junction had 10 bases not matched to a gene; V was cut back by 4 bases and J by 2 bases. The CDR3 loop reads CASSSTETSGGLQETQYF. The CDR3 DNA is TGTGCCAGCAGCTCTACCGAGACTAGCGGGGGGCTTCAAGAGACCCAGTACTTC.